This is a list of T cell receptor beta chains from one sample in a study of technical replicates of blood from a handful of donors. Profiling relied on immunoSEQ multiplex PCR, and the TCRdb table lists in-frame clones only, not all of them. The sample lists tens of thousands of clones, roughly 90% seen once, with about 4.9% in the top ten. The sample taken for sequencing was PBMCs. These TCRs come from a human donor in good health. Some clones in this sample may be carry-over from other donors' samples. Each CDR3 is given with its conserved first and last residue. D genes are given only for firm matches. For some rows the clone size is stated as once, few or many, or as a class when expanded; others skip it.

>TRBV11-3|few|TRBJ2-3|-
TGTGCCAGCAGCAACCGGGACTCCGACCTCACAGATACGCAGTATTTT
CASSNRDSDLTDTQYF
>TRBV7-2|-|TRBJ1-2|-
TGTGCCAGCAGCTCAAACCCAAACCCCGGGGGTGGCTACACCTTC
CASSSNPNPGGGYTF
>TRBV4-2|-|TRBJ1-1|TRBD1
TGTGCCAGTAAAGACAGGGGGTCGACTGAAGCTTTCTTT
CASKDRGSTEAFF
>TRBV7-2|-|TRBJ2-7|-
TGTGCCAGCAGCCATGGCCTTGGGACTTTCTACGAGCAGTACTTC
CASSHGLGTFYEQYF
>TRBV6-8|-|TRBJ2-7|TRBD2
TGTGCCAGCCGATTAGGACTAGCACCCTCCGAGCAGTACTTC
CASRLGLAPSEQYF
>TRBV11-3|-|TRBJ1-1|TRBD1
TGTGCCAGCAGCCCCGGGACAGGTGAAGCTTTCTTT
CASSPGTGEAFF
>TRBV7-2|-|TRBJ1-5|-
TGTGCCAGCAGCTTAGGGGGGGGTAGCAATCAGCCCCAGCATTTT
CASSLGGGSNQPQHF
>TRBV19|-|TRBJ2-1|TRBD2
TGTGCCAGTAGTTGGCGGGAGGGTAGCGAGCAGTTCTTC
CASSWREGSEQFF
>TRBV2|-|TRBJ1-1|-
TGTGCCAGCAGAGTACAGGGCAACACTGAAGCTTTCTTT
CASRVQGNTEAFF
>TRBV7-9|-|TRBJ2-5|-
TGTGCCAGCAGATTAGGGGCCCTAGCACCGGAGACCCAGTACTTC
CASRLGALAPETQYF
>TRBV7-8|-|TRBJ2-7|-
TGTGCCAGCAGCTTAGACGGGCAGGGCTACGAGCAGTACTTC
CASSLDGQGYEQYF
>TRBV25-1|-|TRBJ2-2|TRBD1
TGTGCCAGCAGTGGAGGACAGGCCTACACCGGGGAGCTGTTTTTT
CASSGGQAYTGELFF
>TRBV5-1|once|TRBJ1-2|-
TGCGCCAGCAGGGCGGTCCCCACCGGGGCTAACTATGGCTACACCTTC
CASRAVPTGANYGYTF
>TRBV14|-|TRBJ2-4|TRBD1
TGTGCCAGCAGCACGACAGGGGGTAACCGGGTAAACATTCAGTACTTC
CASSTTGGNRVNIQYF
>TRBV6-4|-|TRBJ2-3|TRBD1
TGTGCCAGCAGTACAGGGGGCGCATCAGATACGCAGTATTTT
CASSTGGASDTQYF
>TRBV4-3|few|TRBJ2-1|-
TGCGCCAGCAGCCAAGGATTCGGCGGGGACTACAATGAGCAGTTCTTC
CASSQGFGGDYNEQFF
>TRBV6-1|-|TRBJ1-3|-
TGTGCCAGCAGGGTCAGCTCTGGAAACACCATATATTTT
CASRVSSGNTIYF
>TRBV4-3|few|TRBJ1-2|-
TGCGCCAGCAGCCAAGATAGGCTCCAGCGGTATGGCTACACCTTC
CASSQDRLQRYGYTF
>TRBV7-3|-|TRBJ2-1|-
TGTGCCAGCAGCTTAACCGCGTCCAGGGGGCTGGCGGGAGATGAGCAGTTCTTC
CASSLTASRGLAGDEQFF
>TRBV25-1|-|TRBJ1-2|TRBD1
TGTGCCAGCAGTGGGTTCGGGACAGGGGGATATGGCTACACCTTC
CASSGFGTGGYGYTF
>TRBV20-1|-|TRBJ2-1|-
TGCAGTGCTACCACAGGGTCTGAGCAGTTCTTC
CSATTGSEQFF
>TRBV20-1|-|TRBJ2-4|-
TGCAGTGCTAGTGACGGGTATCGTCAGTACTTC
CSASDGYRQYF
>TRBV9|-|TRBJ2-1|-
TGTGCCAGCAGCGTAGGCGGTAGCGATGAGCAGTTCTTC
CASSVGGSDEQFF
>TRBV25-1|-|TRBJ2-5|TRBD2
TGTGCCAGCAGTGACCAAGGACTAGCGGGGGGGGAGACCCAGTACTTC
CASSDQGLAGGETQYF
>TRBV7-2|-|TRBJ1-1|-
TGTGCCAGCAGCTTAGAATACAGCCCAAACACTGAAGCTTTCTTT
CASSLEYSPNTEAFF
>TRBV7-3|-|TRBJ1-5|-
TGTGCCAGCAGCTTCTACTTAGTCTATCAGCCCCAGCATTTT
CASSFYLVYQPQHF
>TRBV6-5|-|TRBJ1-1|TRBD1
TGTGCCAGCAGTCGACAGGGGAACACTGAAGCTTTCTTT
CASSRQGNTEAFF
>TRBV7-9|-|TRBJ1-1|TRBD1
TGTGCCAGCAGCTTGGACAGGTGGAACACTGAAGCTTTCTTT
CASSLDRWNTEAFF
>TRBV10-3|-|TRBJ2-1|TRBD1
TGTGCCATCAGTGCCGCCGGGACAGGCGGCAATGAGCAGTTCTTC
CAISAAGTGGNEQFF
>TRBV4-3|-|TRBJ2-1|TRBD2
TGCGCCAGCAGCCATCGACGGAGACGGGGGGATGAGCAGTTCTTC
CASSHRRRRGDEQFF
>TRBV5-1|-|TRBJ2-5|TRBD1
TGCGCCAGCAGCATCTGGACAGGGGAACAGACCCAGTACTTC
CASSIWTGEQTQYF
>TRBV28|-|TRBJ1-2|-
TGTGCCAGCAGTGTAACCCGAGGCAGGGTTGGCTACACCTTC
CASSVTRGRVGYTF
>TRBV6-1|-|TRBJ2-3|TRBD2
TGTGCCAGCAGTAGGACTAGCATCACAGATACGCAGTATTTT
CASSRTSITDTQYF
>TRBV6-1|once|TRBJ1-2|-
TGTGCCAGCAGTGAAGCGGGCAGAGCCTATGGCTACACCTTC
CASSEAGRAYGYTF
>TRBV4-3|-|TRBJ2-1|-
TGCGCCAGCAGCCAAGAGGCGGACAGCTTTTACAATGAGCAGTTCTTC
CASSQEADSFYNEQFF
>TRBV30|-|TRBJ1-1|TRBD1
TGTGCCTGGAGCCCGGGACAGGGCGGCACTGAAGCTTTCTTT
CAWSPGQGGTEAFF
>TRBV29-1|-|TRBJ1-1|-
TGCACCGCTAGGATGAACACTGAAGCTTTCTTT
CTARMNTEAFF
>TRBV4-3|-|TRBJ2-2|TRBD1
TGCGCCAGCAGCCAAGATCTGCAGGGGGTAGACACCGGGGAGCTGTTTTTT
CASSQDLQGVDTGELFF
>TRBV7-3|-|TRBJ2-3|TRBD2
TGTGCCAGCAGCTTAGGGACTAGCGGGAGTACGCAGTATTTT
CASSLGTSGSTQYF
>TRBV23-1|-|TRBJ2-2|TRBD1
TGCGCCAGCCTGAAGACCGACAGGGGGGACACCGGGGAGCTGTTTTTT
CASLKTDRGDTGELFF
>TRBV10-3|-|TRBJ1-5|-
TGTGCCATCAGTGGAGGGGGGCCCCAGCATTTT
CAISGGGPQHF
>TRBV7-6|-|TRBJ1-2|TRBD1
TGTGCCAGCAGCCCTATCGACAGGGCCTCTGGGGGCTACACCTTC
CASSPIDRASGGYTF
>TRBV4-3|-|TRBJ1-2|-
TGCGCCAGCAGCCAAGAAGGGGAGGGAGGTGGCTACACCTTC
CASSQEGEGGGYTF
>TRBV29-1|-|TRBJ2-7|-
TGCAGCGTCCTGAACAGGGGACTCTCCTACGAGCAGTACTTC
CSVLNRGLSYEQYF
>TRBV27|-|TRBJ2-7|TRBD2
TGTGCCAGCAGTTTAGTAGCGGGCGACTCTTACGAGCAGTACTTC
CASSLVAGDSYEQYF
>TRBV29-1|once|TRBJ2-7|TRBD1
TGCAGCGTTGATCAGGACAGGGACGAGCAGTACTTC
CSVDQDRDEQYF
>TRBV5-1|-|TRBJ2-3|TRBD1
TGCGCCAGCACCAAAGACAGGGCCGATACGCAGTATTTT
CASTKDRADTQYF
>TRBV6-1|-|TRBJ2-2|TRBD1
TGTGCCAGCAGTGAAAGGGGGACAGGGATTTATCTGTTTTTT
CASSERGTGIYLFF
>TRBV14|-|TRBJ1-2|TRBD1
TGTGCCAGCAGCCAATTTGGCAGGGGGCTTGATGGCTACACCTTC
CASSQFGRGLDGYTF
>TRBV11-1|-|TRBJ2-3|-
TGTGCCAGCAGCTTATATCGCGGAGCCAGCACAGATACGCAGTATTTT
CASSLYRGASTDTQYF
>TRBV7-9|-|TRBJ2-7|-
TGTGCCAGCAGCCCGACGGGTCTAGGCTACGAGCAGTACTTC
CASSPTGLGYEQYF